Listed here are 32 T cell receptor beta chains from one sample, sequenced in a study of shared clonotypes between healthy human individuals. The repertoire was sequenced with immunoSEQ multiplex PCR; TCRdb's copy has only in-frame clones and lacks some. This table holds under 1,100,000 clones, 70% to 80% found once. The sequenced sample consisted of memory CD4+ T cells sorted from blood. Noted subset: CD45RA-negative fraction. These receptors originate from a man aged 18 to 35 in good health.

The chain recombines TRBV5-6 with TRBJ1-4, with 8 bases identical to TRBD1. V lost 3 bases and J lost 7; bases outside the gene matches: 5. CDR3 length: 14 amino acids. Germline loops: CDR1 SGHDT, CDR2 YYEEEE. CDR3 sequence (DNA): TGTGCCAGCAGCTCAGGGGGCTACGGTGAAAAACTGTTTTTT. It translates to CASSSGGYGEKLFF.

The chain employs TRBV7-9 and TRBJ2-1; perhaps TRBD2 as D (6 bases). This CDR3 is built from 13 residues. The germline V and J ends were trimmed by 4 bases and 11 bases, with 15 bases remaining between them. The germline CDR1 and CDR2 sequences are SEHNR and FQNEAQ (reference sequence). Here the CDR3 DNA reads TGTGCCAGCAGCTCGTCACCGGGACTCAAGCAGTTCTTC. Amino acid sequence: CASSSSPGLKQFF.

This rearrangement joins TRBV14 to TRBJ1-5; D is ambiguous. V dropped 1 base and J dropped 4 bases, with 2 bases sitting between them. The CDR3 loop spans 12 amino acids. The germline CDR1 and CDR2 sequences are SGHDN and FVKESK. CDR3 residues: CASSQGNQPQHF. In DNA form, the CDR3 reads TGTGCCAGCAGCCAAGGGAATCAGCCCCAGCATTTT.

The chain recombines TRBV18 with TRBJ1-5; D unresolved. Trimming stripped 0 bases from V and 5 bases from J, with 14 bases between. Germline lookup yields CDR1 KGHSH and CDR2 LQKENI. The CDR3 contains 16 residues. The CDR3 loop reads CASSPPNLSGDQPQHF. CDR3 sequence (DNA): TGTGCCAGCTCACCACCGAATTTGTCCGGAGATCAGCCCCAGCATTTT.

This clone was seen a handful of times. This CDR3 is also generated by other DNA sequences in the sample. The V call is TRBV6-1, the J call TRBJ2-7; tentatively, D is TRBD1 (5 bases). The V end was cut by 4 bases, the J end by 0 bases, with 7 bases between. Germline CDR1 and CDR2: MNHNS and SASEGT. This CDR3 region has 13 residues. CDR3 residues: CASSVGVSYEQYF. In nucleotides, the CDR3 is TGTGCCAGCAGTGTAGGGGTCTCCTACGAGCAGTACTTC.

The V and J genes are TRBV2 and TRBJ1-4, with D perhaps matching TRBD1 (6 bases). Trimming cost V 6 bases and J 7 bases, with 15 bases left between them. CDR1 is SNHLY, CDR2 FYNNEI, per germline. The length of the CDR3 is 14 residues. The DNA for the CDR3 is TGTGCCAGCAGCCTACAGGGCGAGCTTGAAAAACTGTTTTTT. It specifies CASSLQGELEKLFF.

As regards this clone: At the DNA level, this CDR3 is encoded by other sequences in the same sample as well. V gene TRBV18 combines with J gene TRBJ2-2, with 7 positions matching TRBD2. CDR1 and CDR2 from the germline V gene are KGHSH and LQKENI. The CDR3 extends over 15 amino acids. V shed 0 bases and J 4 bases; nucleotides not matched to a gene: 2. CDR3 coding DNA: TGTGCCAGCTCACCACCGGCTAGCGGCACCGGGGAGCTGTTTTTT. The encoded protein is CASSPPASGTGELFF.

V is TRBV7-2 and J is TRBJ1-4; 7 nucleotides agree with TRBD1. J was trimmed by 1 base and V by 2 bases; bases with no gene match: 1. Germline CDR1 is SGHTA and CDR2 is FQGNSA. This CDR3 region has 15 residues. In nucleotides, the CDR3 is TGTGCCAGCAGCTTATCAGGGGGAACTAATGAAAAACTGTTTTTT. This translates into CASSLSGGTNEKLFF.

Regarding this clone: This may stem from a read error, because a much larger clone lies one nucleotide away. The chain couples TRBV6-1 to TRBJ2-1; TRBD1 aligns across 10 bases. V lost 1 base and J lost 3; bases outside the gene matches: 0. Germline CDR1 MNHNS, CDR2 SASEGT. CDR3 size: 15 residues. The CDR3 loop is CASSEGTGGYNEQFF. DNA for the CDR3: TGTGCCAGCAGTGAAGGGACAGGGGGCTACAATGAGCAGTTCTTC.

CDR3 residues: CASSRANSYEQYF. The CDR3 DNA is TGTGCCAGCAGCCGAGCGAATTCCTACGAGCAGTACTTC. The chain employs TRBV5-6 and TRBJ2-7; D unclear. The CDR3 has 13 residues. CDR1 SGHDT and CDR2 YYEEEE come from the germline V gene. V dropped 4 bases and J dropped 1 base, with 9 bases sitting between them.

This clone was seen a few times. The rearrangement uses TRBV9 and TRBJ2-5; 8 bases line up with TRBD1. This CDR3 has 15 amino acids. Germline V CDR1 and CDR2: SGDLS, YYNGEE. Trimming at V came to 4 bases and at J to 4 bases, leaving 9 bases not matched to a gene. The CDR3 DNA reads as TGTGCCAGCAGCCTCAAACAGGGGGGTTTAGAGACCCAGTACTTC. This translates into CASSLKQGGLETQYF.

The chain has TRBV27 and TRBJ2-5; D is possibly TRBD2 (6 bases). The CDR3 runs 17 residues. Germline CDR1 MNHEY, CDR2 SMNVEV (reference sequence). The germline V and J ends were trimmed by 5 bases and 2 bases, with 21 bases remaining between them. CDR3 loop: CASSLRPPAGLQETQYF. The CDR3 nucleotides read TGTGCCAGCAGTCTTCGTCCCCCGGCGGGATTGCAAGAGACCCAGTACTTC.

In regard to this clone: This sample includes further DNA sequences coding for the same CDR3. The V and J genes are TRBV18 and TRBJ1-2, with D unclear. Trimming pared 9 bases from V and 0 bases from J, leaving 11 bases between. CDR3 length: 13 amino acids. Germline loops: CDR1 KGHSH, CDR2 LQKENI. The CDR3 bases are TGTGCCAGTTCCGAAGGTCCTAACTATGGCTACACCTTC. This codes for CASSEGPNYGYTF.

The gene calls are TRBV19 and TRBJ1-1; TRBD1 matches 7 bases. Trimming cost V 1 base and J 6 bases; bases outside gene matches: 8. The CDR3 consists of 15 residues. Germline lookup yields CDR1 LNHDA and CDR2 SQIVND (reference sequence). CDR3 loop: CASSIVDRESAEAFF. Here the CDR3 DNA reads TGTGCCAGTAGTATAGTCGACAGGGAGAGCGCTGAAGCTTTCTTT. The whole variable domain, filled in from reference TRBV19 and TRBJ1-1, reads DGGITQSPKYLFRKEGQNVTLSCEQNLNHDAMYWYRQDPGQGLRLIYYSQIVNDFQKGDIAEGYSVSREKKESFPLTVTSAQKNPTAFYLCASSIVDRESAEAFFGQGTRLTVV.

The genes are TRBV29-1 and TRBJ2-1, with D tentatively TRBD1 or TRBD2 (5 bases each). The V end lost 4 bases, the J end lost 3 bases, and 16 bases lay between the germline ends. This CDR3 spans 15 amino acids. Germline V gene sequence: CDR1 SQVTM, CDR2 ANQGSEA. CDR3 nucleotides: TGCAGCGTTGTTGGGACCCCACCGGGCTACAATGAGCAGTTCTTC. Amino acid sequence: CSVVGTPPGYNEQFF.

The CDR3 is CASSVRADNTGELFF. CDR3 bases: TGTGCCAGCAGCGTAAGGGCGGACAACACCGGGGAGCTGTTTTTT. This rearrangement joins TRBV9 to TRBJ2-2; no clear D gene. The CDR3 runs 15 residues. V was clipped by 1 base and J by 2 bases, with 9 bases between them. Germline loops: CDR1 SGDLS, CDR2 YYNGEE.

This chain links TRBV19 with TRBJ1-2; TRBD1 agrees at 7 bases. CDR1 and CDR2 (germline): LNHDA, SQIVND (reference sequence). The CDR3 loop spans 14 amino acids. Trimming at V came to 5 bases and at J to 7 bases, leaving 10 bases not matched to a gene. In DNA form, the CDR3 reads TGTGCCAGTAGTGGCCGGGACAGTCCCTCTGGCTACACCTTC. It yields the protein CASSGRDSPSGYTF. Together with reference TRBV19 and TRBJ1-2, the CDR3 gives the full variable domain: DGGITQSPKYLFRKEGQNVTLSCEQNLNHDAMYWYRQDPGQGLRLIYYSQIVNDFQKGDIAEGYSVSREKKESFPLTVTSAQKNPTAFYLCASSGRDSPSGYTFGSGTRLTVV.

The DNA of the CDR3 is TGTGCCAGCTCCCCCGGGGCGGGGTTCGAGCAGTACTTC. Its protein product is CASSPGAGFEQYF. The chain is built from TRBV18 and TRBJ2-7; D possibly corresponds to TRBD2 (6 bases). V was trimmed by 6 bases and J by 6 bases, leaving 15 bases between them. The CDR3 is 13 residues long. CDR1 is KGHSH, CDR2 LQKENI, per germline.

With regard to this clone: Other DNA sequences in the same sample also yield this CDR3. The chain combines TRBV2 with TRBJ2-3; 10 nucleotides align to TRBD2. The germline CDR1 and CDR2 sequences are SNHLY and FYNNEI. The trim removed 6 bases at V and 1 base at J, leaving 1 base unmatched. The length of the CDR3 is 14 residues. CDR3 coding DNA: TGTGCCAGCAGCGGGACTAGCGGCACAGATACGCAGTATTTT. As protein: CASSGTSGTDTQYF.

V and J are TRBV6-1 and TRBJ2-7; TRBD2 might be the D (5 bases). The germline gives CDR1 MNHNS, CDR2 SASEGT. The length of the CDR3 is 16 residues. V was cut by 4 bases and J by 0 bases, with 16 bases left in between. Written as DNA, the CDR3 is TGTGCCAGCAGTGGACGGCGAAGCGGACGCTCCTACGAGCAGTACTTC. Protein: CASSGRRSGRSYEQYF.

The chain employs TRBV5-1 and TRBJ2-3; TRBD1 matches 8 bases. V trimming: 3 bases; J trimming: 2 bases; junction bases outside the gene matches: 2. CDR3 size: 14 residues. From germline, CDR1 is SGHRS and CDR2 YFSETQ. The CDR3 sequence: CASSWTGYTDTQYF. The CDR3 DNA sequence: TGCGCCAGCAGCTGGACAGGGTACACAGATACGCAGTATTTT.

This clone was detected many times. The chain couples TRBV7-6 to TRBJ2-2; 7 bases line up with TRBD1. The ends lost 5 bases at V and 6 bases at J; junction bases unmatched: 3. Per the germline V gene, CDR1 is SGHVS and CDR2 is FNYEAQ. The CDR3 extends over 13 amino acids. CDR3 region: CASSPQGAGELFF. The CDR3 DNA reads as TGTGCCAGCAGCCCCCAGGGGGCCGGGGAGCTGTTTTTT.

The chain couples TRBV6-5 to TRBJ1-3, with unresolved D. V gave up 0 bases and J gave up 9 bases, with 9 bases separating them. Looked up from germline, CDR1 is MNHEY and CDR2 is SVGAGI. The CDR3 runs 13 residues. CDR3 sequence reads: CASSYSTGGTIYF. CDR3 coding DNA: TGTGCCAGCAGTTACTCGACCGGAGGCACCATATATTTT.

This chain uses TRBV28 with TRBJ1-4; D not resolved. The V and J ends lost 4 bases and 1 base respectively, with 19 bases between them. Per germline, CDR1 MDHEN and CDR2 SYDVKM. This CDR3 comprises 18 residues. CDR3 DNA: TGTGCCAGCAGTTCCATTTACGGCGGGTTTATAACTAATGAAAAACTGTTTTTT. Its protein product is CASSSIYGGFITNEKLFF.

This chain links TRBV4-1 with TRBJ2-2, with D possibly matching TRBD1 (6 bases). V dropped 1 base and J dropped 0 bases, with 9 bases sitting between them. This CDR3 spans 16 amino acids. Germline assignment: CDR1 MGHRA and CDR2 YSYEKL. The chain's CDR3 is CASSQGNRANTGELFF. The CDR3 region has the DNA TGCGCCAGCAGCCAAGGTAACAGGGCGAACACCGGGGAGCTGTTTTTT.

The V call is TRBV14, the J call TRBJ1-5; no clear D gene. V gave up 3 bases and J gave up 0 bases, with 15 bases separating them. Germline assignment: CDR1 SGHDN and CDR2 FVKESK. The CDR3 runs to 17 residues. The CDR3 DNA sequence: TGTGCCAGCAGCCATCCGCCTCCGACTGGTAGCAATCAGCCCCAGCATTTT. Amino acids: CASSHPPPTGSNQPQHF.

This clone was counted a few times. The chain links TRBV5-6 to TRBJ1-6, with 9 bases matching TRBD1. This CDR3 has 14 residues. After removal of 4 bases from V and 10 bases from J, the junction contained 6 bases not matched to a gene. Germline lookup yields CDR1 SGHDT and CDR2 YYEEEE. The CDR3 reads CASSLRDRASPLHF. The CDR3 DNA reads TGTGCCAGCAGCCTTCGGGACAGGGCCTCACCCCTCCACTTT.

With regard to this clone: Given a much more abundant clone one base away, this may be a read error. V gene TRBV9 combines with J gene TRBJ2-5, with 10 bases matching TRBD2. Germline values: CDR1 SGDLS, CDR2 YYNGEE. Trimming took 4 bases from V and 1 from J; bases not matched to a gene: 4. CDR3 length equals 15 residues. For the CDR3, the DNA is TGTGCCAGCAGCCCTTTAGCGGGGGGCCAAGAGACCCAGTACTTC. Translation: CASSPLAGGQETQYF. The variable domain in full, with the rest retrieved from reference TRBV9 and TRBJ2-5, is DSGVTQTPKHLITATGQRVTLRCSPRSGDLSVYWYQQSLDQGLQFLIQYYNGEERAKGNILERFSAQQFPDLHSELNLSSLELGDSALYFCASSPLAGGQETQYFGPGTRLLVL.

This chain links TRBV19 with TRBJ1-5; 7 bases match TRBD1. CDR3 length equals 16 residues. Germline loops: CDR1 LNHDA, CDR2 SQIVND (reference sequence). V was clipped by 4 bases and J by 7 bases; unmatched bases: 13. The CDR3 loop is CASSKSPQGRAQPQHF. For the CDR3, the DNA is TGTGCCAGTAGTAAGAGCCCACAGGGGAGGGCCCAGCCCCAGCATTTT.

Of note for this clone: The same CDR3 is also encoded by other DNA sequences in this sample. The chain joins TRBV9 to TRBJ1-2; tentatively, D is TRBD1 (6 bases). CDR1 and CDR2 from the germline V gene are SGDLS and YYNGEE. With 0 bases removed from V and 8 bases from J, the gap between germline ends came to 17 bases. CDR3 size: 15 residues. The CDR3 DNA reads TGTGCCAGCAGCGTAGAAACAGGGCCCGGCGGCGGCTACACCTTC. Protein product: CASSVETGPGGGYTF.

This rearrangement joins TRBV19 to TRBJ2-3; the match to TRBD1 covers 7 bases. The CDR3 totals 16 residues. The germline gives CDR1 LNHDA, CDR2 SQIVND (reference sequence). After removal of 0 bases from V and 2 bases from J, the junction contained 5 bases not matched to a gene. Here the CDR3 DNA reads TGTGCCAGTAGTATAGATCGACAGGGAGCCACAGATACGCAGTATTTT. As protein: CASSIDRQGATDTQYF.

The CDR3 sequence: CASTPIRENIQYF. CDR3 nucleotides: TGTGCCAGCACCCCGATAAGGGAAAACATTCAGTACTTC. V is TRBV21-1 and J is TRBJ2-4. TRBV21-1 is assigned pseudogene status. The CDR3 extends over 13 amino acids.